This T cell receptor beta chain was identified in a study of T-cell reconstitution after alpha-beta-depleted transplantation in children. The study, taken as a whole, reports: The study traced high day-60 TCRbeta diversity in some patients to surviving recipient T cells and thymic progenitors. The study reportedly traced alpha-beta T cells about two months after transplant to several hundred expanded graft clones.

Germline V gene data show CDR1 as LGHNA and CDR2 as YSLEER. The V end lost 1 base, the J end lost 2 bases, and 12 bases lay between the germline ends. The CDR3 sequence is 16 residues long. This clonotype was counted a few times. The antigen remains undetermined. This sample's TCRbeta library carried unique molecular identifier barcodes. TCRdb analysed the PCR reads with MiXCR anew, one entry per CDR3 protein. There are around 490,000 distinct CDR3 sequences in the sample; approximately 10% occur only once, and 14% lies in the top ten. The source is a female patient aged 2 to 10 who had a stem cell transplant for aplastic anemia, so the T cells may come from the graft donor. The source was PBMCs, mostly from graft donor cells, collected 180 days after TCRalphabeta/CD19-depleted stem cell transplant. The chain carries TRBV4-3 and TRBJ1-3; possible D gene TRBD1, 5 bases. CDR3 sequence reads: CASSQARGSTGNTIYF. The CDR3 DNA reads as TGCGCCAGCAGCCAAGCCCGGGGGTCTACTGGAAACACCATATATTTT.